Shown below are 23 T cell receptor beta chains from a single sample sequenced in a study of blood T cell repertoires in COVID-19. Some clones are missing from TCRdb's copy, which holds only in-frame ones; the method was immunoSEQ multiplex PCR. The table includes under 200,000 clones, 70% to 90% detected once. The sequenced material came from peripheral blood. The receptor set was obtained from a man aged 60 to 69 with active or convalescent COVID-19.

Points on this clone: Within the sample, other DNA sequences also encode this same CDR3. The chain carries TRBV7-2 and TRBJ1-2; 7 bases fit TRBD1. CDR1 SGHTA and CDR2 FQGNSA come from the germline V gene. The CDR3 sequence is 13 residues long. Trimming took 5 bases from V and 3 from J; bases not matched to a gene: 3. The CDR3 reads CASSLTGDYGYTF. The DNA of the CDR3 is TGTGCCAGCAGCCTCACAGGGGACTATGGCTACACCTTC. Based on the CDR3 plus reference TRBV7-2 and TRBJ1-2, the full variable domain is GAGVSQSPSNKVTEKGKDVELRCDPISGHTALYWYRQSLGQGLEFLIYFQGNSAPDKSGLPSDRFSAERTGGSVSTLTIQRTQQEDSAVYLCASSLTGDYGYTFGSGTRLTVV.

The chain has TRBV10-3 and TRBJ2-5; the match to TRBD1 covers 10 bases. The germline V gene has CDR1 ENHRY and CDR2 SYGVKD. The CDR3 consists of 15 residues. V dropped 3 bases and J dropped 6; count of bases not matched to a gene: 7. The CDR3 loop is CAISDPGQGGKTQYF. The CDR3 region has the DNA TGTGCCATCAGTGACCCCGGACAGGGGGGAAAGACCCAGTACTTC.

CDR3 in DNA: TGCGCCAGCTCTACCGGCGGGAATCAAGAGACCCAGTACTTC. This translates into CASSTGGNQETQYF. The chain links TRBV10-1 to TRBJ2-5; D perhaps matches TRBD2 (6 bases). The germline CDR1 and CDR2 sequences are WNHNN and SYGVQD (reference sequence). V lost 8 bases, J lost 2 bases, and 15 bases lay in between. The CDR3 totals 14 residues.

V and J are TRBV5-4 and TRBJ2-7; 8 bases map to TRBD1. Trimming cost V 4 bases and J 6 bases; bases outside gene matches: 9. The CDR3 has 14 amino acids. Germline V gene sequence: CDR1 SGHNT, CDR2 YYREEE (reference sequence). This CDR3 is CASSLDRGNGEQYF. The CDR3 DNA is TGTGCCAGCAGCCTCGACAGGGGTAATGGCGAGCAGTACTTC.

J is TRBJ2-5 and V is TRBV5-6; TRBD2 matches 9 bases. From germline, CDR1 is SGHDT and CDR2 YYEEEE. V lost 4 bases, J lost 1 base, and 5 bases stayed unmatched. The CDR3 runs to 15 residues. In nucleotides, the CDR3 is TGTGCCAGCAGCCCGGAAGCGGGAGGCCAAGAGACCCAGTACTTC. The encoded protein is CASSPEAGGQETQYF.

The chain links TRBV19 to TRBJ1-1, with D hard to call. CDR3 size: 13 residues. CDR1 is LNHDA, CDR2 SQIVND, per germline (reference sequence). V was shortened by 6 bases and J by 1 base, with 9 bases between the two germline ends. The DNA of the CDR3 is TGTGCCAGTAGCCACAACAGGAACACTGAAGCTTTCTTT. This sequence encodes CASSHNRNTEAFF. Full variable domain (rest looked up from reference TRBV19 and TRBJ1-1): DGGITQSPKYLFRKEGQNVTLSCEQNLNHDAMYWYRQDPGQGLRLIYYSQIVNDFQKGDIAEGYSVSREKKESFPLTVTSAQKNPTAFYLCASSHNRNTEAFFGQGTRLTVV.

This CDR3 reads CASRSGATDTQYF. The CDR3 DNA sequence: TGTGCCAGCAGGTCAGGGGCGACAGATACGCAGTATTTT. The chain recombines TRBV9 with TRBJ2-3, with D tentatively TRBD1 (6 bases). The CDR3 consists of 13 residues. CDR1 is SGDLS and CDR2 is YYNGEE in the germline V gene. The V end was cut by 5 bases, the J end by 3 bases, with 10 bases between.

The CDR3 region is CASSKRQGVDEKLFF. In nucleotides, the CDR3 is TGTGCCAGTAGTAAGCGACAGGGGGTAGATGAAAAACTGTTTTTT. The rearrangement joins TRBV19 to TRBJ1-4, with TRBD1 matching 9 bases. Germline V gene sequence: CDR1 LNHDA, CDR2 SQIVND (reference sequence). Trimming took 4 bases from V and 6 from J; bases not matched to a gene: 6. This CDR3 region has 15 residues.

This chain connects TRBV5-6 to TRBJ2-7; perhaps TRBD2 as D (5 bases). CDR1 is SGHDT and CDR2 is YYEEEE in the germline V gene. V was trimmed by 4 bases and J by 6 bases, leaving 17 bases between them. The CDR3 loop spans 14 amino acids. This CDR3 reads CASSHGLTLGEQYF. CDR3 in DNA: TGTGCCAGCAGCCACGGACTGACCCTCGGCGAGCAGTACTTC.

This rearrangement joins TRBV6-5 to TRBJ2-5; 7 bases are a match to TRBD1. Germline loops: CDR1 MNHEY, CDR2 SVGAGI. The CDR3 has 14 amino acids. J gave up 1 base and V 6 bases, and 5 bases lay outside the gene matches. CDR3 loop: CASRRGGAQETQYF. In DNA form, the CDR3 reads TGTGCCAGCAGGCGAGGGGGCGCCCAAGAGACCCAGTACTTC.

The V gene is TRBV19, the J gene TRBJ1-5; possibly TRBD1 for D (6 bases). V dropped 3 bases and J dropped 4 bases, with 16 bases sitting between them. CDR1 and CDR2 (germline): LNHDA, SQIVND (reference sequence). This CDR3 has 16 amino acids. The CDR3 region is CASSILQGPLNQPQHF. CDR3 coding DNA: TGTGCCAGTAGTATTCTCCAGGGGCCTCTTAATCAGCCCCAGCATTTT.

The CDR3 sequence: CASSPGLAGGTDTQYF. In nucleotides, the CDR3 is TGTGCCAGCAGCCCGGGACTAGCGGGGGGCACAGATACGCAGTATTTT. The chain uses TRBV4-2 and TRBJ2-3; 14 bases are a match to TRBD2. This CDR3 is built from 16 residues. Trimming removed 4 bases from V and 1 base from J; junction bases left unmatched: 1. CDR1 and CDR2 (germline): LGHNA, YNFKEQ.

At least ten counts were recorded for this clone. V gene TRBV12-3 or TRBV12-4 combines with J gene TRBJ2-3; D is ambiguous. The V gene lost 6 bases and the J gene lost 5 bases, with 6 bases spanning the gap. This CDR3 contains 11 residues. DNA for the CDR3: TGTGCCAGCAGGCACGGAGATACGCAGTATTTT. It specifies CASRHGDTQYF.

The chain uses TRBV15 and TRBJ2-1; the D gene is possibly TRBD1 (6 bases). This CDR3 is 13 amino acids long. V lost 4 bases and J lost 7, with 11 bases in between. CDR1 is LNHNV and CDR2 is YYDKDF in the germline V gene (reference sequence). The CDR3 nucleotides read TGTGCCACCAGCAAAGAACAGGGTAATGAGCAGTTCTTC. The encoded protein is CATSKEQGNEQFF.

The rearrangement uses TRBV18 and TRBJ1-1; D is unclear. Per germline, CDR1 KGHSH and CDR2 LQKENI. The ends were cut back, 3 bases at V and 0 bases at J, with 5 bases in the middle. The CDR3 length is 13 residues. The CDR3 is CASSPSLNTEAFF. CDR3 in DNA: TGTGCCAGCTCACCGAGCCTGAACACTGAAGCTTTCTTT.

This clone was seen only once. The chain links TRBV18 to TRBJ2-1; maybe TRBD1 (6 bases). This CDR3 spans 17 amino acids. Germline CDR1 reads KGHSH; CDR2 reads LQKENI. With 3 bases removed from V and 4 bases from J, the gap between germline ends came to 19 bases. The CDR3: CASSPPIRTALYNEQFF. CDR3 in DNA: TGTGCCAGCTCACCGCCCATAAGGACAGCCCTTTACAATGAGCAGTTCTTC.

This chain links TRBV19 with TRBJ2-7, with 13 bases identical to TRBD2. CDR1 and CDR2 from the germline V gene are LNHDA and SQIVND (reference sequence). The CDR3 loop spans 14 amino acids. The V gene end was trimmed by 10 bases and the J gene end by 2 bases; junction bases not matched to a gene: 5. In DNA, the CDR3 is TGTGCCACCCGGACTAGCGGGGGTCCCTACGAGCAGTACTTC. Translation: CATRTSGGPYEQYF. The full variable domain, with the rest looked up from reference TRBV19 and TRBJ2-7, is DGGITQSPKYLFRKEGQNVTLSCEQNLNHDAMYWYRQDPGQGLRLIYYSQIVNDFQKGDIAEGYSVSREKKESFPLTVTSAQKNPTAFYLCATRTSGGPYEQYFGPGTRLTVT.

V is TRBV2 and J is TRBJ1-2, with a tentative D call TRBD1 (5 bases). CDR3 size: 14 residues. V lost 8 bases and J lost 0, with 13 bases in between. CDR1 and CDR2 (germline): SNHLY, FYNNEI. The CDR3 here is CASERAGTNYGYTF. For the CDR3, the DNA is TGTGCCAGCGAGCGGGCAGGGACTAACTATGGCTACACCTTC.

The table lists this clone with a few counts. The chain couples TRBV2 to TRBJ2-3, with unresolved D. Trimming removed 4 bases from V and 2 bases from J, with 13 bases in between. Germline V gene data show CDR1 as SNHLY and CDR2 as FYNNEI. This CDR3 is built from 15 residues. The CDR3 DNA reads as TGTGCCAGCAGTGTCTGGCAGGTAGACACAGATACGCAGTATTTT. It is translated as CASSVWQVDTDTQYF.

This clone occurred once. The V gene is TRBV29-1, the J gene TRBJ2-1, with a weak D call TRBD2 (5 bases). From germline, CDR1 is SQVTM and CDR2 ANQGSEA. Deletions cut 5 bases from V and 4 bases from J, with 21 bases between. The CDR3 covers 16 residues. The CDR3 DNA follows: TGCAGCGTTCGAACTACCCGGGATCCACTTTACAATGAGCAGTTCTTC. Its translation is CSVRTTRDPLYNEQFF.

The rearrangement links TRBV5-4 to TRBJ2-3; possible D gene TRBD2, 5 bases. There are 14 residues in the CDR3. Germline loops: CDR1 SGHNT, CDR2 YYREEE (reference sequence). V was trimmed by 4 bases and J by 2 bases, leaving 11 bases between them. The CDR3 sequence: CASSTERITDTQYF. Here the CDR3 DNA reads TGTGCCAGCAGCACCGAGCGGATCACAGATACGCAGTATTTT.

In the case of this clone: The sample has other DNA sequences that encode this CDR3 too. The chain is built from TRBV24-1 and TRBJ2-1; 10 bases agree with TRBD1. CDR1 is KGHDR and CDR2 is SFDVKD in the germline V gene. Unmatched junction bases numbered 4, after V lost 3 bases and J lost 6 bases. The CDR3 loop spans 15 amino acids. In DNA, the CDR3 is TGTGCCACCAGTGATCCCGGGACAGGGGTCAATGAGCAGTTCTTC. It codes for CATSDPGTGVNEQFF.

The chain links TRBV11-2 to TRBJ1-3; D ambiguous. The V end was cut by 1 base, the J end by 4 bases, with 8 bases between. CDR3 length equals 14 residues. From germline, CDR1 is SGHAT and CDR2 FQNNGV. CDR3 region: CASSLVFVGNTIYF. The CDR3 nucleotides are TGTGCCAGCAGCTTAGTCTTTGTGGGAAACACCATATATTTT.